A single sample is the source of the 5 T cell receptor beta chains below, sequenced in a study of radiation and T cells in renal cell carcinoma. Time point here: blood 4 weeks post-SBRT, at nephrectomy. Treatment given: 15 Gy SBRT to primary tumor, nephrectomy 4 weeks later. The data were produced by immunoSEQ multiplex PCR, yet TCRdb's version contains in-frame clones alone and is incomplete. The sample shows 40,000 to 50,000 clones, roughly 80% of them seen only once. The sequencing here drew on blood, taken from a patient whose treatment included radiotherapy and nephrectomy. The receptors shown here come from a woman in her 70s with renal cell carcinoma.

In this sample, this clone turned up a few times. CDR3 nucleotides: TGCGCCAGCAGCTTGACCACAGATACGCAGTATTTT. Translation: CASSLTTDTQYF. This chain links TRBV5-1 with TRBJ2-3; D not certain. Germline CDR1 SGHRS, CDR2 YFSETQ. Trimming removed 1 base at V and 2 bases at J, with 2 bases between. The CDR3 covers 12 residues.

The chain uses TRBV7-2 and TRBJ1-4; no clear D gene. This CDR3 is built from 12 residues. CDR1 is SGHTA and CDR2 is FQGNSA in the germline V gene. The germline V and J ends were trimmed by 2 bases and 7 bases, with 5 bases remaining between them. The CDR3 reads CASSLRGEKLFF. The CDR3 DNA reads as TGTGCCAGCAGCTTACGGGGTGAAAAACTGTTTTTT.

This rearrangement joins TRBV19 to TRBJ2-7, with 10 bases matching TRBD2. Germline V gene lookup returns CDR1 LNHDA and CDR2 SQIVND (reference sequence). The CDR3 has 15 amino acids. V gave up 7 bases and J gave up 4 bases; unmatched junction bases: 10. The CDR3 coding sequence is TGTGCCAGTACTACCAGGACTAGCGGAGTTTACGAGCAGTACTTC. Translation: CASTTRTSGVYEQYF.

This chain uses TRBV25-1 with TRBJ2-3; weak D call: TRBD1 (6 bases). Germline V gene sequence: CDR1 MGHDK, CDR2 SYGVNS. V dropped 4 bases and J dropped 2 bases, with 7 bases sitting between them. CDR3 length: 13 residues. CDR3 coding DNA: TGTGCCAGCAGTGCAGGGGCCACAGATACGCAGTATTTT. Amino acids: CASSAGATDTQYF.

V usage is TRBV2 and J usage is TRBJ2-7; TRBD1 matches at 7 bases. This CDR3 has 14 amino acids. Trimming at V came to 4 bases and at J to 6 bases, leaving 9 bases not matched to a gene. Germline CDR1 SNHLY, CDR2 FYNNEI. This CDR3 reads CASSGRPGQREQYF. The CDR3 DNA sequence: TGTGCCAGCAGTGGGCGACCGGGACAGCGCGAGCAGTACTTC.